The TCR beta chain described here comes from a study of T cell responses to AZD1222 COVID-19 vaccine. Study findings and constraints: A reported finding is that nearly half of spike-specific TCRs target unmutated variant regions. Repertoires in all cases were sampled only once the peak T cell response had passed. The donor group comprised mostly white British people and more females; the analysis possibly underestimated clonal diversity.

The protocol was immunoSEQ multiplex PCR, while the TCRdb copy is restricted to in-frame clones and leaves out a portion. Of about 180,000 clones detected, around 90% appear once; the ten largest clones hold around a tenth. Germline lookup yields CDR1 LGHNA and CDR2 YSLEER. The CDR3 totals 14 residues. Trimming shortened V by 1 base and J by 2 bases, and 8 bases separated the two germline ends. As concerns this clone: Its target is not known.

J is TRBJ1-1 and V is TRBV4-3; D is unresolved. The sequences come from peripheral blood, collected 28 days after the second AZD1222 dose. This TCR was recovered from an adult who received the AZD1222 COVID-19 vaccine. The CDR3 DNA is TGCGCCAGCAGCCAAGGGCAGCAAAACACTGAAGCTTTCTTT. It specifies CASSQGQQNTEAFF.